Reported below is one T cell receptor beta chain. No antigen is known for it. The sample belongs to a study of T cell responses to AZD1222 COVID-19 vaccine. Repertoires were generated with immunoSEQ multiplex PCR, while TCRdb's copy carries only in-frame clones and drops some. The data show 150,000 to 200,000 clones, roughly 94% seen once. V lost 4 bases, J lost 8 bases, and 20 bases lay in between. Germline CDR1 SGHVS, CDR2 FQNEAQ. This CDR3 region has 16 residues. Study observations and caveats: The breadth and depth of Spike-specific TCRs increased once two AZD1222 doses had been given. Unmutated variant regions are reportedly the target of nearly half of TCRs that are spike-specific.

Here the sequenced sample was peripheral blood, taken on day 0 of MenACWY control vaccination. The V call is TRBV7-8, the J call TRBJ2-2; D possibly matches TRBD1 or TRBD2 (5 bases each). The receptor's source is an adult in good health. The CDR3 spells CASSSARDLGIGELFF. CDR3 coding DNA: TGTGCCAGCAGCTCTGCCCGGGACCTAGGAATTGGGGAGCTGTTTTTT.